The entry below describes one TCR beta chain. The sample originates from a study of blood T cells in healthy people across ages. On the study more broadly: With template switching, about one barcoded beta molecule was captured per two T cells.

Through a sample-barcoded 5' primer and a J-beta primer mix, a second PCR was run for roughly 6 to 12 cycles. TCRdb re-called the 5' RACE reads through MiXCR, storing one row per CDR3 protein. The sample carries roughly 800,000 distinct CDR3 sequences, 58% recorded once. The receptor comes from a man younger than 45 in good health. Sequencing used blood.

The CDR3 reads CASSEGATGRDYGYTF. The DNA for the CDR3 is TGTGCCAGCAGTGAAGGGGCAACCGGCAGGGACTATGGCTACACCTTC. The V and J genes are TRBV6-1 and TRBJ1-2; D is possibly TRBD1 (5 bases). CDR1 is MNHNS and CDR2 is SASEGT in the germline V gene. The V end lost 1 base, the J end lost 3 bases, and 15 bases lay between the germline ends. There are 16 residues in the CDR3.